This T cell receptor beta chain is drawn from a study of T cell responses to AZD1222 COVID-19 vaccine. Study outcomes and limitations: There were repertoire samples only from the period after the peak T cell response. Donors were mostly white British, more females; clonal diversity possibly underestimated. Across the whole spike, CD4 TCRs peaked at regions 160-218 and 743-854.

Produced via immunoSEQ multiplex PCR; TCRdb's table is partial and in-frame only. The table includes 95,000 to 100,000 clones, about 88% detected once. Notes on this clone: Its antigen remains unknown.

The CDR3 covers 17 residues. The germline V gene encodes CDR1 ENHRY and CDR2 SYGVKD. V was pared by 0 bases and J by 7 bases, with 22 bases between. The material was peripheral blood, obtained 28 days after the second AZD1222 dose. The sequence came from an adult who received the AZD1222 COVID-19 vaccine. The chain combines TRBV10-3 with TRBJ2-7, with D maybe TRBD1 (5 bases). Here the CDR3 reads CAISESRTRTPLHEQYF. Here the CDR3 DNA reads TGTGCCATCAGTGAGTCCCGGACGCGGACACCCCTTCATGAGCAGTACTTC.